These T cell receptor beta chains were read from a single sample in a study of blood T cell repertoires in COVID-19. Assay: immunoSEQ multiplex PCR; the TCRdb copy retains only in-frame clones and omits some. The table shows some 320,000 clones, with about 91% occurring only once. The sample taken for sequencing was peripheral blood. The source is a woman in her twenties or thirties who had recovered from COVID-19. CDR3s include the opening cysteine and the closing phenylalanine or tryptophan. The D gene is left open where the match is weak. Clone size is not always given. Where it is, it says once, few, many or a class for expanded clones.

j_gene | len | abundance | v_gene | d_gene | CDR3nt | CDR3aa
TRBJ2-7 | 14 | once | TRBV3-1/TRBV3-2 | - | TGTGCCAGCAGCCTAGGGGGGGCCGATCGGCAGCAGTACTTC | CASSLGGADRQQYF
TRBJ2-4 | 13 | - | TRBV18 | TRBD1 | TGTGCCAGCTCACTGGGACAGGTAGACATTCAGTACTTC | CASSLGQVDIQYF
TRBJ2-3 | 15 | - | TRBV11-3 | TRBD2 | TGTGCCAGCAGCAAGGGACTAGCGGGCACAGATACGCAGTATTTT | CASSKGLAGTDTQYF
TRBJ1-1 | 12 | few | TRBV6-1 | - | TGTGCCAGCGGTGACAGGAACACTGAAGCTTTCTTT | CASGDRNTEAFF
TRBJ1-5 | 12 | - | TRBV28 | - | TGTGCCAGCAGTTCCGGTTATCAGCCCCAGCATTTT | CASSSGYQPQHF
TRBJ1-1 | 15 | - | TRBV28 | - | TGTGCCTGCCGGGACACAGGACCCATGAACACTGAAGCTTTCTTT | CACRDTGPMNTEAFF
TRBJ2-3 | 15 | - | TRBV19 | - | TGTGCCAGTAGTATTAACGGGGGTGGGACAGATACGCAGTATTTT | CASSINGGGTDTQYF
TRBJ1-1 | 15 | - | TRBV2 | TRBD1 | TGTGCCAGCAGCAACAGGGGGCGAGTCGACACTGAAGCTTTCTTT | CASSNRGRVDTEAFF
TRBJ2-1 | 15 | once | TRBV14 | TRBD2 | TGTGCCAGCAGCCAACCGCTAGCGGGGTACAATGAGCAGTTCTTC | CASSQPLAGYNEQFF
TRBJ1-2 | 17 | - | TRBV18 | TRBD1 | TGTGCCAGCTCACTACTCCTCCTGGACAGGGGGGGCGATGGCTACACCTTC | CASSLLLLDRGGDGYTF
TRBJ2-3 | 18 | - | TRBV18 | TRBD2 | TGTGCCAGCTCACCACTAGCGGGGGGGCCGGGGGCGACAGATACGCAGTATTTT | CASSPLAGGPGATDTQYF
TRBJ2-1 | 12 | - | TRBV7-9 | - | TGTGCCAGCAGCTTAGGGGCGAATGAGCAGTTCTTC | CASSLGANEQFF
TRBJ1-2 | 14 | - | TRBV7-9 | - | TGTGCCAGCAGCTGGACAGCAGGTGGCTATGGCTACACCTTC | CASSWTAGGYGYTF
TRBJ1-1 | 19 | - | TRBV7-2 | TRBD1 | TGTGCCAGCAGCTTTCATTTTGGTGGTGACAGGGCCTTTTTTGCTGAAGCTTTCTTT | CASSFHFGGDRAFFAEAFF
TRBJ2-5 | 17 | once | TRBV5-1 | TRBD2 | TGCGCCAGCAGCCTACTAGCGGGGGGGCTTTCAAAAGAGACCCAGTACTTC | CASSLLAGGLSKETQYF
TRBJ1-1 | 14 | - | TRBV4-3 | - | TGCGCCAGCAGCCAAGATTTCGGGGACATTGAAGCTTTCTTT | CASSQDFGDIEAFF
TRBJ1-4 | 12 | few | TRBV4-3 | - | TGCGCCAGCAGCCAAGTTACAGAAAAACTGTTTTTT | CASSQVTEKLFF
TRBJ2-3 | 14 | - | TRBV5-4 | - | TGTGCCAGCAGCTTGGGGTCTAGCTCGGATACGCAGTATTTT | CASSLGSSSDTQYF
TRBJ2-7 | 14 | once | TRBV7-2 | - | TGTGCCAGCAGCTTCCGGGGGGCGGGGTACGAGCAGTACTTC | CASSFRGAGYEQYF
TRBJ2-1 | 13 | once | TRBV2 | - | TGTGCCAGCAGTGAAGTCGGCTACAATGAGCAGTTCTTC | CASSEVGYNEQFF
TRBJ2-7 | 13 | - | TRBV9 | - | TGTGCCAGCAGCGTAGAGGCAGGCAACGAGCAGTACTTC | CASSVEAGNEQYF
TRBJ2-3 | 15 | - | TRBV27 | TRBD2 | TGTGCCAGCAGTCCCCGGGGGGGCCTAACAGATACGCAGTATTTT | CASSPRGGLTDTQYF
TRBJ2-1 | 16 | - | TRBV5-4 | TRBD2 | TGTGCCAGCAGCTTGGCCGTAGCGGGGGGGCAGAATGAGCAGTTCTTC | CASSLAVAGGQNEQFF
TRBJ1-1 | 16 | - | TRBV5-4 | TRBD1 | TGTGCCAGCAGCGTGGGACAGGGCCATCCTAACACTGAAGCTTTCTTT | CASSVGQGHPNTEAFF
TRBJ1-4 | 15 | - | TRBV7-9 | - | TGTGCCAGCAGCTCCCTATCCGGCGGTGGTGAAAAACTGTTTTTT | CASSSLSGGGEKLFF
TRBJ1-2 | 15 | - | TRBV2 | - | TGTGCCAGCAGACATGAAAGGGCGACTGCACCAGAGGGCACCTTC | CASRHERATAPEGTF
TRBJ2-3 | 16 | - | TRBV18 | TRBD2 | TGTGCCAGCTCACCTGGACTAGCAGGGTCCACAGATACGCAGTATTTT | CASSPGLAGSTDTQYF
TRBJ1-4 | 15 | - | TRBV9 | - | TGTGCCAGCAGCGTCACCCCACAGGGAGATGAAAAACTGTTTTTT | CASSVTPQGDEKLFF
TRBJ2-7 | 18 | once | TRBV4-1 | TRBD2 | TGCGCCAGCAGCCAGGATAGCGGGGGCCCAACACAATCCTACGAGCAGTACTTC | CASSQDSGGPTQSYEQYF
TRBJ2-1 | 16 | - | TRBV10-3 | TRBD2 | TGTGCCATCAGTGACCCGACTAGCGGCTATATAAATGAGCAGTTCTTC | CAISDPTSGYINEQFF